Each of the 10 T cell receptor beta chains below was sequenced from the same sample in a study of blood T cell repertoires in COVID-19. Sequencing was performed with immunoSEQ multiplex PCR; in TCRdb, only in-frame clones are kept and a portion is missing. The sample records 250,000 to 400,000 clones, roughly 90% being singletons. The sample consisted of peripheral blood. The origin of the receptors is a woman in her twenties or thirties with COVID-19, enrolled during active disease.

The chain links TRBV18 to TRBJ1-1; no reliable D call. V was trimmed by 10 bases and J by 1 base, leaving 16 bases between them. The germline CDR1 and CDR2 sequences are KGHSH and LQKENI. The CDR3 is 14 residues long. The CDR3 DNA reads TGTGCCACCGCGGGGTTTGCGGAGAACACTGAAGCTTTCTTT. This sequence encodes CATAGFAENTEAFF. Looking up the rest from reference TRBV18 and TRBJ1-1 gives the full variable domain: NAGVMQNPRHLVRRRGQEARLRCSPMKGHSHVYWYRQLPEEGLKFMVYLQKENIIDESGMPKERFSAEFPKEGPSILRIQQVVRGDSAAYFCATAGFAENTEAFFGQGTRLTVV.

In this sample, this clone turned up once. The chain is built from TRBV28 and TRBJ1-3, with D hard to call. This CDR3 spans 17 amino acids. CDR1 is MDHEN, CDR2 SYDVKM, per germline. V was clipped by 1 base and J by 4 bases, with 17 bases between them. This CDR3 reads CASSLSGPGMSGNTIYF. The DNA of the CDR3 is TGTGCCAGCAGTTTATCGGGTCCGGGTATGTCCGGAAACACCATATATTTT.

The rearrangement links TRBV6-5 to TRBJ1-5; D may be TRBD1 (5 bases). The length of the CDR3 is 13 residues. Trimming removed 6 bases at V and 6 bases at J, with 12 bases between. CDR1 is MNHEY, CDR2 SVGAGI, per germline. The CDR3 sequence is CASSRSRVQPQHF. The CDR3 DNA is TGTGCCAGCAGCCGAAGCAGGGTTCAGCCCCAGCATTTT.

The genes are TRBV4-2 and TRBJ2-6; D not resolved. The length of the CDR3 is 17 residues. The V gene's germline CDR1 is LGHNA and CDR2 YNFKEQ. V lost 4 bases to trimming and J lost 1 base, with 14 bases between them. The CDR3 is CASSPNFNPSGANVLTF. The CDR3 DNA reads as TGTGCCAGCAGCCCAAACTTCAACCCGTCTGGGGCCAACGTCCTGACTTTC.

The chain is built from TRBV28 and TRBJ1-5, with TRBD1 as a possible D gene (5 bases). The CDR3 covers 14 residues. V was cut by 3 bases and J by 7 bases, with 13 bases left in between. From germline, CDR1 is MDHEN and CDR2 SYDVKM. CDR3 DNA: TGTGCCAGCAGTTTCTACAGGACGGTACAGCCCCAGCATTTT. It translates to CASSFYRTVQPQHF. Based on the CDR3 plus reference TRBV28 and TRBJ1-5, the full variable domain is DVKVTQSSRYLVKRTGEKVFLECVQDMDHENMFWYRQDPGLGLRLIYFSYDVKMKEKGDIPEGYSVSREKKERFSLILESASTNQTSMYLCASSFYRTVQPQHFGDGTRLSIL.

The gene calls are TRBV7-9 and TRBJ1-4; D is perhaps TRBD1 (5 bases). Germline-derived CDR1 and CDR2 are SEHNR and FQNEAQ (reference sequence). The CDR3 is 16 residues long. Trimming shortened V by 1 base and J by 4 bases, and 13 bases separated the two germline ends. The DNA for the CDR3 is TGTGCCAGCAGCTTAGATCCCAGGGTTAATAATGAAAAACTGTTTTTT. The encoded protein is CASSLDPRVNNEKLFF.

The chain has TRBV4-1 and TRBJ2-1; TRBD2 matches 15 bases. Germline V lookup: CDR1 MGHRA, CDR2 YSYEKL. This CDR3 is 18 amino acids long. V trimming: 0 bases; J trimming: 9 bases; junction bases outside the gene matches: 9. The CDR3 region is CASSQDPGTSGRLGEQFF. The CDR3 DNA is TGCGCCAGCAGCCAAGATCCCGGGACTAGCGGGAGGTTGGGTGAGCAGTTCTTC.

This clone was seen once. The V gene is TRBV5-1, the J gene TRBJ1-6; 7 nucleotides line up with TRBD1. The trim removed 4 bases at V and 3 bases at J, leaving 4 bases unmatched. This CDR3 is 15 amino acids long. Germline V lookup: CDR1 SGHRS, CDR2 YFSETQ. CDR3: CASSAGTVYNSPLHF. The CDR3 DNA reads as TGCGCCAGCAGCGCTGGGACAGTCTATAATTCACCCCTCCACTTT.

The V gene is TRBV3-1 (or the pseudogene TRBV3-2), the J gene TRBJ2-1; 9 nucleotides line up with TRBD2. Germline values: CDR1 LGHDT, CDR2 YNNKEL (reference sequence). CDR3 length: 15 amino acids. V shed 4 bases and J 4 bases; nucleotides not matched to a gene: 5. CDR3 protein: CASSRGLALYNEQFF. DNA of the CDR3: TGTGCCAGCAGCCGAGGACTAGCGCTATACAATGAGCAGTTCTTC.

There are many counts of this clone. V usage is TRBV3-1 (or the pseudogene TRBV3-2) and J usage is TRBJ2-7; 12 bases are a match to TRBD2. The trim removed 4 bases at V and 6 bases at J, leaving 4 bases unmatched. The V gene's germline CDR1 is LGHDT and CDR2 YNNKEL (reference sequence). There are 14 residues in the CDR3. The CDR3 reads CASSPGLAGREQYF. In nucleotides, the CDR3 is TGTGCCAGCAGCCCAGGACTAGCGGGACGCGAGCAGTACTTC.